This entry is about one T cell receptor beta chain. As yet, its antigen is unknown. The sample originates from a study of cytomegalovirus exposure and HLA in healthy donors. Study findings and constraints: The CMV antigen specificity of a few CMV-associated chains was confirmed through in vitro analysis. Rarity marked most TCR sequences, yet some public TCRs occurred in many donors. Accounts indicate the classifier identified cytomegalovirus status with strong specificity and sensitivity. Researchers catalogued some 160 TCR beta chains as cytomegalovirus-associated.

Clones were read by immunoSEQ multiplex PCR, and TCRdb kept only the in-frame ones, dropping some. The sample holds about 150,000 clones; around 93% are singletons and the top ten take 1.5% to 2%. V lost 4 bases and J lost 7; bases outside the gene matches: 9. The germline V gene encodes CDR1 MGHRA and CDR2 YSYEKL. This CDR3 region has 16 residues. The sequencing sample was made of PBMCs. The genes are TRBV4-1 and TRBJ2-1; TRBD2 matches at 11 bases. The TCR was taken from a man younger than 35 in good health and CMV-seropositive. The CDR3: CASSLKTSGTMNEQFF. CDR3 sequence (DNA): TGCGCCAGCAGCCTAAAGACTAGCGGGACTATGAATGAGCAGTTCTTC.